What follows are 15 T cell receptor beta chains derived from one specimen sequenced in a study of shared clonotypes between healthy human individuals. Profiling relied on immunoSEQ multiplex PCR, and the TCRdb table lists in-frame clones only, not all of them. In the table there are some 2,100,000 clones, around 95% of which are singletons. The specimen sequenced was naive CD4+ T cells sorted from blood. The subset: CD45RA+ positively selected. These receptors were obtained from a man between 18 and 35 years old in good health.

V gene TRBV4-3 combines with J gene TRBJ2-7, with unresolved D. Germline assignment: CDR1 LGHNA and CDR2 YSLEER. The CDR3 is 14 amino acids. Trimming took off 0 bases at V and 1 base at J, with 7 bases between the two ends. The CDR3 DNA sequence: TGCGCCAGCAGCCAAGAAGGCACATCCTACGAGCAGTACTTC. Protein sequence: CASSQEGTSYEQYF.

The chain uses TRBV5-6 and TRBJ1-2, with D uncertain. The germline V gene encodes CDR1 SGHDT and CDR2 YYEEEE. The CDR3 loop spans 15 amino acids. The V end was cut by 0 bases, the J end by 0 bases, with 9 bases between. The CDR3 region is CASSLGLTSNYGYTF. CDR3 DNA sequence: TGTGCCAGCAGCTTGGGATTGACTTCTAACTATGGCTACACCTTC.

This sequence joins TRBV10-3 and TRBJ1-1; possible D gene TRBD1, 5 bases. Trimming removed 0 bases from V and 4 bases from J, with 15 bases in between. The CDR3 has 16 amino acids. Germline V lookup: CDR1 ENHRY, CDR2 SYGVKD. The CDR3 here is CAISESQAGLGTEAFF. The CDR3, as DNA: TGTGCCATCAGTGAGTCGCAGGCAGGGCTGGGCACTGAAGCTTTCTTT.

V is TRBV15 and J is TRBJ1-5, with 10 positions matching TRBD1. Germline loops: CDR1 LNHNV, CDR2 YYDKDF (reference sequence). The CDR3 is 14 amino acids. The trim removed 5 bases at V and 3 bases at J, leaving 1 base unmatched. The CDR3 bases are TGTGCCACCAGCGGGACAGGGGCCAATCAGCCCCAGCATTTT. Translating it yields CATSGTGANQPQHF.

The J gene is TRBJ2-7, the V gene TRBV27; 9 positions agree with TRBD1. CDR1 is MNHEY and CDR2 is SMNVEV in the germline V gene (reference sequence). There are 16 residues in the CDR3. V gave up 6 bases and J gave up 4 bases; unmatched junction bases: 13. The CDR3 is CASSLEGQGFPYEQYF. The CDR3 DNA reads as TGTGCCAGCAGCTTGGAGGGACAGGGTTTCCCTTACGAGCAGTACTTC.

The chain combines TRBV28 with TRBJ1-1; 7 bases match TRBD1. CDR3 length: 15 residues. Per germline, CDR1 MDHEN and CDR2 SYDVKM. The junction had 11 bases not matched to a gene; V was cut back by 3 bases and J by 7 bases. The DNA of the CDR3 is TGTGCCAGCAGTTTTTATAGCGGACCAGGGGGTGAAGCTTTCTTT. Protein product: CASSFYSGPGGEAFF.

The chain links TRBV18 to TRBJ1-2; D ambiguous. CDR3 length: 11 residues. Trimming took 4 bases from V and 8 from J, leaving 8 bases between them. Germline V gene data show CDR1 as KGHSH and CDR2 as LQKENI. The CDR3 nucleotides are TGTGCCAGCTCACAACAACGCGGCTACACCTTC. It translates to CASSQQRGYTF.

The V call is TRBV19, the J call TRBJ1-4; the match to TRBD1 covers 7 bases. CDR1 and CDR2 (germline): LNHDA, SQIVND (reference sequence). With V trimmed by 3 bases and J by 4 bases, 8 bases remained unmatched. The CDR3 is made up of 16 amino acids. The CDR3 is CASSIYRGESNEKLFF. The CDR3 DNA is TGTGCCAGTAGTATCTACAGGGGCGAGAGTAATGAAAAACTGTTTTTT.

V and J are TRBV6-1 and TRBJ2-3; 10 positions agree with TRBD1. CDR1 is MNHNS, CDR2 SASEGT, per germline. V shed 4 bases, J shed 13 bases, and the junction held 20 bases outside the gene matches. This CDR3 is built from 17 residues. The CDR3 reads CASSGQAGTGDNVVKYF. CDR3 DNA sequence: TGTGCCAGCAGTGGCCAAGCCGGGACAGGGGATAATGTAGTGAAGTATTTT.

The gene calls are TRBV2 and TRBJ2-2; D unclear. V lost 0 bases, J lost 4 bases, and 9 bases lay in between. Germline lookup yields CDR1 SNHLY and CDR2 FYNNEI. The CDR3 length is 15 residues. The CDR3 region has the DNA TGTGCCAGCAGTGAAGCTGGTCAGGTCACCGGGGAGCTGTTTTTT. The encoded protein is CASSEAGQVTGELFF.

This clone was observed a handful of times. The genes are TRBV5-1 and TRBJ1-6; D is uncertain. The ends were cut back, 1 base at V and 8 bases at J, with 13 bases in the middle. The germline CDR1 and CDR2 sequences are SGHRS and YFSETQ. The CDR3 sequence is 15 residues long. The CDR3, as DNA: TGCGCCAGCAGCTTGAAGCAGGCTAAGGATTCACCCCTCCACTTT. The encoded protein is CASSLKQAKDSPLHF. The complete variable domain, with remaining parts taken from reference TRBV5-1 and TRBJ1-6, reads KAGVTQTPRYLIKTRGQQVTLSCSPISGHRSVSWYQQTPGQGLQFLFEYFSETQRNKGNFPGRFSGRQFSNSRSEMNVSTLELGDSALYLCASSLKQAKDSPLHFGNGTRLTVT.

CDR3 loop: CASSLGWRGDVDTQYF. Written as DNA, the CDR3 is TGTGCCAGCAGTTTAGGGTGGCGGGGGGATGTTGATACGCAGTATTTT. J is TRBJ2-3 and V is TRBV28; 8 bases align to TRBD2. Germline V lookup: CDR1 MDHEN, CDR2 SYDVKM. Trimming at V came to 2 bases and at J to 6 bases, leaving 10 bases not matched to a gene. The length of the CDR3 is 16 residues. Full variable domain (missing parts from reference TRBV28 and TRBJ2-3): DVKVTQSSRYLVKRTGEKVFLECVQDMDHENMFWYRQDPGLGLRLIYFSYDVKMKEKGDIPEGYSVSREKKERFSLILESASTNQTSMYLCASSLGWRGDVDTQYFGPGTRLTVL.

The V and J genes are TRBV5-1 and TRBJ2-2; D is ambiguous. Trimming pared 5 bases from V and 0 bases from J, leaving 11 bases between. Germline V gene lookup returns CDR1 SGHRS and CDR2 YFSETQ. This CDR3 comprises 15 residues. CDR3 in DNA: TGCGCCAGCAGAAGTCTTGGGGCGAACACCGGGGAGCTGTTTTTT. Residues: CASRSLGANTGELFF.

With respect to this clone: The sample has other DNA sequences that encode this CDR3 too. The V and J genes are TRBV9 and TRBJ2-6, with D possibly TRBD1 on 5 matching bases. V dropped 0 bases and J dropped 4 bases, with 8 bases sitting between them. Germline loops: CDR1 SGDLS, CDR2 YYNGEE. This CDR3 comprises 15 residues. This CDR3 is CASSVEGYGANVLTF. The CDR3 DNA reads TGTGCCAGCAGCGTAGAGGGGTACGGGGCCAACGTCCTGACTTTC.

This chain uses TRBV25-1 with TRBJ1-2, with no clear D. With 1 base removed from V and 8 bases from J, the gap between germline ends came to 14 bases. The V gene's germline CDR1 is MGHDK and CDR2 SYGVNS. This CDR3 has 14 residues. This CDR3 reads CASSESQFWFGYTF. CDR3 DNA sequence: TGTGCCAGCAGTGAATCCCAGTTTTGGTTCGGCTACACCTTC.